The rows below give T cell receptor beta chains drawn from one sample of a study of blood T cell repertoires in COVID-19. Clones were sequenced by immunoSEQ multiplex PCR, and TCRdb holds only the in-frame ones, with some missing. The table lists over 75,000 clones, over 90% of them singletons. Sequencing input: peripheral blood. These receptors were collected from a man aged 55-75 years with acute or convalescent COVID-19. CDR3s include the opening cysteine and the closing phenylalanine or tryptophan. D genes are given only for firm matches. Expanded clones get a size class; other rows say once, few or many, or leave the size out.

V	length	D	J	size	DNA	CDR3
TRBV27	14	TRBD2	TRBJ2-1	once	TGTGCCAGCTCTCTAGCGGGAGACTTAAATGAGCAGTTCTTC	CASSLAGDLNEQFF
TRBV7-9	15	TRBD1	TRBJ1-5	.	TGTGCCAGCAGCTTAGGGGGGACAGGCCTTCAGCCCCAGCATTTT	CASSLGGTGLQPQHF
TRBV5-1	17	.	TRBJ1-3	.	TGCGCCAGCAGCTTGACCCCCCGGGACAACTCTGGAAACACCATATATTTT	CASSLTPRDNSGNTIYF
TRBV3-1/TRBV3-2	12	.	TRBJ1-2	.	TGTGCCAGCAGCCAAGGAGAGGGTGGCTACACCTTC	CASSQGEGGYTF
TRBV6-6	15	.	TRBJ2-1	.	TGTGCCAGCAGTTACGGTCGTAGCTCCTACAATGAGCAGTTCTTC	CASSYGRSSYNEQFF
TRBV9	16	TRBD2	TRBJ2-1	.	TGTGCCAGCAGCGTATCATCCGGGACTACCAACAATGAGCAGTTCTTC	CASSVSSGTTNNEQFF
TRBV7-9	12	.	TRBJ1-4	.	TGTGCCAGCAGCCCCTTCCTAGGTAGACTGTTTTTT	CASSPFLGRLFF
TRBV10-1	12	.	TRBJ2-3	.	TGCGCCAGCAGCTCCGGAGCAAGTACGCAGTATTTT	CASSSGASTQYF
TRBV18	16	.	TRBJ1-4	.	TGTGCCAGCTCCCCAACAGGGCCACCGACTAATGAAAAACTGTTTTTT	CASSPTGPPTNEKLFF
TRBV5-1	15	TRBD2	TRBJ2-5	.	TGCGCCAGCAGCTCGGCCAGGGACTACTCAGAGACCCAGTACTTC	CASSSARDYSETQYF